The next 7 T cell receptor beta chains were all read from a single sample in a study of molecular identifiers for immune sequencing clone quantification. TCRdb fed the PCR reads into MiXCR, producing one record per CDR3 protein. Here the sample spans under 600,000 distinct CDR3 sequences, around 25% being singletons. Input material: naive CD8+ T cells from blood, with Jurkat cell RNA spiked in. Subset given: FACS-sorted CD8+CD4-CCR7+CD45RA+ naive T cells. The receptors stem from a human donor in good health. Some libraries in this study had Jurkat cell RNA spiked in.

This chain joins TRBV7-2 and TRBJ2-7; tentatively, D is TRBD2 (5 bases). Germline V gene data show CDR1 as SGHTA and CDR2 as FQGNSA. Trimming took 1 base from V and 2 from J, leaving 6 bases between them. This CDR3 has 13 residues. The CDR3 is CASSLDGTYEQYF. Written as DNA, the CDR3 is TGTGCCAGCAGCTTAGACGGGACCTACGAGCAGTACTTC.

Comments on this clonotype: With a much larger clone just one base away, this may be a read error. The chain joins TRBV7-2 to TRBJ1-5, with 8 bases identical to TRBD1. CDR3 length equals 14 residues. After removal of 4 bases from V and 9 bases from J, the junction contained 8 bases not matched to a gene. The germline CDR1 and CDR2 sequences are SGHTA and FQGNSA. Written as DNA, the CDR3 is TGTGCCAGCAGCTATACAGGGGGTCCACGGCCCCAGCATTTT. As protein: CASSYTGGPRPQHF.

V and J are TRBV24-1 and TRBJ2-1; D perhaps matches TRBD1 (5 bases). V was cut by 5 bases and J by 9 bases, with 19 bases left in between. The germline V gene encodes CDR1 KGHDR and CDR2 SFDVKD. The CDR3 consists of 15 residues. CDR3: CATSAQGRAVGEQFF. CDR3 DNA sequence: TGTGCCACCAGTGCCCAGGGCAGGGCGGTGGGTGAGCAGTTCTTC.

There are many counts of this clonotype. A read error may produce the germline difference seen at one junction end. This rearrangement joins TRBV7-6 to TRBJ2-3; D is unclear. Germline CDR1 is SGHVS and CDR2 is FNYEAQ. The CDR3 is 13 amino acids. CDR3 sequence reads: CASSLEFGRTQYF. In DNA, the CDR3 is TGTGCCAGCAGTTTAGAGTTCGGGCGTACGCAGTATTTT. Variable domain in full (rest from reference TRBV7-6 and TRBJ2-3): GAGVSQSPRYKVTKRGQDVALRCDPISGHVSLYWYRQALGQGPEFLTYFNYEAQQDKSGLPNDRFSAERPEGSISTLTIQRTEQRDSAMYRCASSLEFGRTQYFGPGTRLTVL.

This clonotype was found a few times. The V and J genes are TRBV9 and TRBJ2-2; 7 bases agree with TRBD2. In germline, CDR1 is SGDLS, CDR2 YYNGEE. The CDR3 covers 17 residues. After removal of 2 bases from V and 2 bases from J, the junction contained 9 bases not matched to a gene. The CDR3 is CASSVSWRERNTGELFF. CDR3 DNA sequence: TGTGCCAGCAGCGTTTCCTGGCGGGAGCGCAACACCGGGGAGCTGTTTTTT. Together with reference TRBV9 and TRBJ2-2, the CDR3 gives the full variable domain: DSGVTQTPKHLITATGQRVTLRCSPRSGDLSVYWYQQSLDQGLQFLIQYYNGEERAKGNILERFSAQQFPDLHSELNLSSLELGDSALYFCASSVSWRERNTGELFFGEGSRLTVL.

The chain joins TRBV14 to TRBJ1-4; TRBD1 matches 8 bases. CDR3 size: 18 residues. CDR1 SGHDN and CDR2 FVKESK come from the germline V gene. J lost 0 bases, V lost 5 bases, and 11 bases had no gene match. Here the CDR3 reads CASSGGQGIPATNEKLFF. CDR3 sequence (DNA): TGTGCCAGCAGCGGTGGACAGGGTATCCCCGCAACTAATGAAAAACTGTTTTTT.

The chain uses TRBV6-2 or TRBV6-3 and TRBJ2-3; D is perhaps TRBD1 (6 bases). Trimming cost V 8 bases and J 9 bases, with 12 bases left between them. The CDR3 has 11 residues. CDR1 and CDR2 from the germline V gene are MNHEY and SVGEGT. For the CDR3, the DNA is TGTGCCAGCGAAGGGCAGGGGACGCAGTATTTT. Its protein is CASEGQGTQYF.